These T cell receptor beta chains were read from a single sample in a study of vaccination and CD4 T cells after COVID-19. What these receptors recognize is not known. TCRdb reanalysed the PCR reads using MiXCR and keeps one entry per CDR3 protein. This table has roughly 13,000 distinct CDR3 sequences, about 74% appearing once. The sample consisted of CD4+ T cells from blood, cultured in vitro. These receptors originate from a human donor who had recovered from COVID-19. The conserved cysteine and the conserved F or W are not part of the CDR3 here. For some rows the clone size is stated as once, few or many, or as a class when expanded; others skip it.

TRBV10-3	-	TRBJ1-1	AISRQGAGTEAF
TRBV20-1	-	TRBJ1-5	SARGLGQGPTYSNQPQH
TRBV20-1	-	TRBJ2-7	SARSLWASSSYEQY
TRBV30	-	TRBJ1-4	AWSTGGPWGEKLF
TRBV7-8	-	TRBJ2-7	ASSLAHRTDSYEQY
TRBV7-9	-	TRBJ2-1	ASSLGTTGN
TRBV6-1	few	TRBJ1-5	ASTLGVDQPQH
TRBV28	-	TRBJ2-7	ASRRLFPYEQY
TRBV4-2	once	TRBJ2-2	ASSLPSGRRAGELF
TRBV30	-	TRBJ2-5	AWSAGAGVGETQY
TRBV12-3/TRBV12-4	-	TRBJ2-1	ASSLGGSGGYNEQF
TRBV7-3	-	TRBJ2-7	ASSRGTSGRNVREQY
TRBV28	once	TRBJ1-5	ASNPTGARNQPQH
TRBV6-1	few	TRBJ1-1	ASTPRGPGGNTEAF
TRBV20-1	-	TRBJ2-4	SARDNPANSRAKNIQY
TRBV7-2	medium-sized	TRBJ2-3	ASSSRTSGRAGTQY
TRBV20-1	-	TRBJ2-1	SAKPGQGYGEQF
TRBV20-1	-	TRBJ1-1	SAREGRVNTEAF
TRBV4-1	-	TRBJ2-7	ASSQEGYQGGYEQY
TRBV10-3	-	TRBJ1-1	AISPPGENTEAF
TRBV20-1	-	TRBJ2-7	SVAGTYEQY
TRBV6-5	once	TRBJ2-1	ASSYSSLGGDEQF
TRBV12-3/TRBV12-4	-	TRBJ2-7	ASSGIGTGGGNEQY
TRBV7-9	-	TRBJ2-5	ASSLSPAQETQY
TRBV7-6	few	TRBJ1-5	ASSPLEGPQH
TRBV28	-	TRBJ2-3	ASSLTSSATQY
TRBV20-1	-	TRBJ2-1	SARDGTSGYNEQF
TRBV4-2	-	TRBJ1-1	ASSQVLSVGQMNTEAF
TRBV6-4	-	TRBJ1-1	ASSDSYIPQDEAF
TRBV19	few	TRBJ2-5	ASSPLRGTPTQETQY
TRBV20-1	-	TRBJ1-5	SARRSNQPQH